This TCR beta chain originates from a study of breast tumors, draining lymph nodes, adjacent tissues. The V gene's germline CDR1 is SGHAT and CDR2 FQNNGV. CDR3 length: 15 residues. The J segment lost 4 bases and the V segment lost 1 base, leaving 3 bases of the junction unmatched. TCRdb re-called the multiplex PCR reads with MiXCR, one entry per CDR3 protein. The table lists about 60,000 distinct CDR3 sequences, roughly 59% of them singletons, with roughly a fifth in the top ten. Sequencing used breast tumor tissue. The V gene is TRBV11-2, the J gene TRBJ2-1; 8 bases fit TRBD2. The TCR was taken from a female donor with breast cancer. Some clones in this sample may be carry-over from other donors' samples. CDR3 nucleotide sequence: TGTGCCAGCAGCTTAGGGGTAGCGGGGTACAATGAGCAGTTCTTC. The encoded protein is CASSLGVAGYNEQFF.